The sequence of this T cell receptor beta chain was determined in a study of pediatric ulcerative colitis. Regarding the study as a whole: Blood-rectal clonal overlap within each person was significantly higher in ulcerative colitis patients than controls.

As for this clone: Antigen specificity is unknown.

CDR1 is MRHNA, CDR2 SNTAGT, per germline. The CDR3 consists of 14 residues. Unmatched junction bases numbered 0, after V lost 2 bases and J lost 6 bases. The rectum was sampled with one to two pinch biopsies at colonoscopy. Produced via immunoSEQ multiplex PCR; TCRdb's table is partial and in-frame only. The sample holds about 15,000 clones, around 74% seen once. This TCR derives from a girl aged 10 to 17 with moderate ulcerative colitis. Material for sequencing was gut tissue. The chain combines TRBV6-4 with TRBJ2-3, with 12 bases matching TRBD1. The CDR3 sequence is CASSDGTGGDTQYF. CDR3 nucleotides: TGTGCCAGCAGTGACGGGACAGGGGGCGATACGCAGTATTTT.